The following is a TCR beta chain sequence with its context. Profiling relied on immunoSEQ multiplex PCR, and the TCRdb table lists in-frame clones only, not all of them. The sample includes 80,000 to 100,000 clones, about 88% seen only once; the top ten take over 6%. This sample was included in a study of cytomegalovirus exposure and HLA in healthy donors. Germline V gives CDR1 MDHEN, CDR2 SYDVKM. Losses at the gene ends were 8 bases for V and 1 base for J; bases not matched to a gene: 7. The CDR3 loop spans 14 amino acids. The genes are TRBV28 and TRBJ2-7, with TRBD1 matching 8 bases. This sequence originates from a young man in good health and CMV-seropositive. The material sequenced was PBMCs. Written as DNA, the CDR3 is TGTGCCAGCGAAAGGACAGGGAGTTCCTACGAGCAGTACTTC. Protein product: CASERTGSSYEQYF. The variable domain in full, completed from reference TRBV28 and TRBJ2-7, reads DVKVTQSSRYLVKRTGEKVFLECVQDMDHENMFWYRQDPGLGLRLIYFSYDVKMKEKGDIPEGYSVSREKKERFSLILESASTNQTSMYLCASERTGSSYEQYFGPGTRLTVT.